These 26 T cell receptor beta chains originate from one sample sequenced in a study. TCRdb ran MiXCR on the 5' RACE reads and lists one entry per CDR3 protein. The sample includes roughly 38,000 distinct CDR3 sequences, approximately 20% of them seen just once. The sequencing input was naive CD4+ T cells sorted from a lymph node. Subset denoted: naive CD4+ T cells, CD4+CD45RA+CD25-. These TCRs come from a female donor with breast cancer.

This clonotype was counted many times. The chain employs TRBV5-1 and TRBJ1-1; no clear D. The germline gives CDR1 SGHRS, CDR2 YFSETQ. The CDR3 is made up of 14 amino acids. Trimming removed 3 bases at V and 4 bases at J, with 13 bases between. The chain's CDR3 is CASSYTPGGTEAFF. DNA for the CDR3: TGCGCCAGCAGCTATACACCAGGAGGCACTGAAGCTTTCTTT.

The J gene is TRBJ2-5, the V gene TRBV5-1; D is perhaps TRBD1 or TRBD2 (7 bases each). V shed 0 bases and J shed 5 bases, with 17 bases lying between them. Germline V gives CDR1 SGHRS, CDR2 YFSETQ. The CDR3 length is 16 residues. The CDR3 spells CASSLGLAGGFETQYF. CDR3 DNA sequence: TGCGCCAGCAGCTTGGGACTAGCAGGGGGATTCGAGACCCAGTACTTC.

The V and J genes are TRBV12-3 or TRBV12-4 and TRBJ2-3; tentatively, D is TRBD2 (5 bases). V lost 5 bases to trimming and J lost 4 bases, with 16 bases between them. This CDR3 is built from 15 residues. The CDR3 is CASSTQDPRADTQYF. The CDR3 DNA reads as TGTGCCAGCAGTACCCAGGACCCGAGGGCAGATACGCAGTATTTT.

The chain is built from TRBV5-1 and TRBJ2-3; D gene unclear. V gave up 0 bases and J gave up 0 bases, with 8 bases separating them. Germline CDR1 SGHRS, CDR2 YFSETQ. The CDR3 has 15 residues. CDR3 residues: CASSLEQFSTDTQYF. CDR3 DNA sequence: TGCGCCAGCAGCTTGGAACAGTTTAGCACAGATACGCAGTATTTT. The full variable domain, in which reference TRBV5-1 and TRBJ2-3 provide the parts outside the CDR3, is KAGVTQTPRYLIKTRGQQVTLSCSPISGHRSVSWYQQTPGQGLQFLFEYFSETQRNKGNFPGRFSGRQFSNSRSEMNVSTLELGDSALYLCASSLEQFSTDTQYFGPGTRLTVL.

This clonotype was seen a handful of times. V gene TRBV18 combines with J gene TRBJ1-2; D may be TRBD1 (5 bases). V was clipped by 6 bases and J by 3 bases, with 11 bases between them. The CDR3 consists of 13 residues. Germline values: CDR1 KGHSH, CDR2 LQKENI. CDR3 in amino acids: CASSAGTDYGYTF. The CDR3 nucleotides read TGTGCCAGCTCTGCCGGGACGGACTATGGCTACACCTTC.

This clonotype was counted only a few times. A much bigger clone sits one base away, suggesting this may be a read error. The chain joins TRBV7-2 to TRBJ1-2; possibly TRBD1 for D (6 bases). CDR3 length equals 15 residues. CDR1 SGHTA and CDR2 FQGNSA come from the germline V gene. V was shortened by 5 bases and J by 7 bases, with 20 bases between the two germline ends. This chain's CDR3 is CASSPYILDSSGYTF. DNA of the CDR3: TGTGCCAGCAGCCCATACATTCTGGACAGCTCTGGCTACACCTTC.

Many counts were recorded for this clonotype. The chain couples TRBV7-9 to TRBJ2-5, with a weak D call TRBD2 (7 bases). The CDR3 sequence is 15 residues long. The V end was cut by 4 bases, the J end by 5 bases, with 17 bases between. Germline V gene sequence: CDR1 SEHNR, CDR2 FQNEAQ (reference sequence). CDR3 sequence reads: CASSSTGGSAETQYF. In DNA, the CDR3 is TGTGCCAGCAGCTCCACGGGGGGCAGTGCGGAGACCCAGTACTTC.

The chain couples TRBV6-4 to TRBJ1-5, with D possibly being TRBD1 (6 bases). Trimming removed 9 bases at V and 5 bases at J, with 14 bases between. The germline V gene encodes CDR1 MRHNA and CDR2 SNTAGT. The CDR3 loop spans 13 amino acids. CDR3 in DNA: TGTGCCAGTAGGGACGGGGGGCATCAGCCCCAGCATTTT. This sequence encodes CASRDGGHQPQHF.

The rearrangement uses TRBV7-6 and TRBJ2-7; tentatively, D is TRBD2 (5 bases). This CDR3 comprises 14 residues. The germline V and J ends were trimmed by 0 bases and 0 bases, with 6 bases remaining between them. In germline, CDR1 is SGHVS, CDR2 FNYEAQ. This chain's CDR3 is CASSLAGGSYEQYF. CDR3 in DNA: TGTGCCAGCAGCTTAGCTGGAGGCTCCTACGAGCAGTACTTC.

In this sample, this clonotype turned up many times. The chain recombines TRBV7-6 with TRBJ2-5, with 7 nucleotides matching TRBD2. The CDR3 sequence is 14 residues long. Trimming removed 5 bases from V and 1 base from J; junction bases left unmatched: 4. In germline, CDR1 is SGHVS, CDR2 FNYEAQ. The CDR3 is CASSRSSGQETQYF. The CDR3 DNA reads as TGTGCCAGCAGCCGATCTAGCGGCCAAGAGACCCAGTACTTC. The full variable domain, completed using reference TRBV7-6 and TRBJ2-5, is GAGVSQSPRYKVTKRGQDVALRCDPISGHVSLYWYRQALGQGPEFLTYFNYEAQQDKSGLPNDRFSAERPEGSISTLTIQRTEQRDSAMYRCASSRSSGQETQYFGPGTRLLVL.

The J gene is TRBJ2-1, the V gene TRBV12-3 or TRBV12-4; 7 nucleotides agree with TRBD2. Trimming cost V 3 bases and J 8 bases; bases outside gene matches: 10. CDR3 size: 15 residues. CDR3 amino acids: CASSFGGGPRDEQFF. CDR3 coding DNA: TGTGCCAGCAGTTTTGGGGGAGGGCCCCGGGATGAGCAGTTCTTC.

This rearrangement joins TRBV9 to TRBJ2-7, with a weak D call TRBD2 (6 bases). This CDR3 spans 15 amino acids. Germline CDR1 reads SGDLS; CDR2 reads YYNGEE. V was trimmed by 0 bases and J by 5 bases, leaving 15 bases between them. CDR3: CASSVGRRDKNEQYF. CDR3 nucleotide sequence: TGTGCCAGCAGCGTAGGTCGGCGGGATAAGAACGAGCAGTACTTC.

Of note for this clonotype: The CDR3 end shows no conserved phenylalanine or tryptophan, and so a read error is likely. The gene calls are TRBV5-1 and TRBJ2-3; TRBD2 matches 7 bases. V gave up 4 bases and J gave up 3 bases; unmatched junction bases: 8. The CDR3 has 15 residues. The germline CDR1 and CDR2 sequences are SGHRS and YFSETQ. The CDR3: CASSLKRDWTDTQYS. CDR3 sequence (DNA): TGCGCCAGCAGCCTCAAGCGGGATTGGACAGATACGCAGTATTCT.

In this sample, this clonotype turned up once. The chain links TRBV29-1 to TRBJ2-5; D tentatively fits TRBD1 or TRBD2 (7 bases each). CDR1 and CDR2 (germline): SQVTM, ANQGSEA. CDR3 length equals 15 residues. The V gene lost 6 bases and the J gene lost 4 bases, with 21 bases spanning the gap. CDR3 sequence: CSVRGRAGSTETQYF. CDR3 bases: TGCAGCGTAAGGGGGCGAGCGGGAAGCACAGAGACCCAGTACTTC.

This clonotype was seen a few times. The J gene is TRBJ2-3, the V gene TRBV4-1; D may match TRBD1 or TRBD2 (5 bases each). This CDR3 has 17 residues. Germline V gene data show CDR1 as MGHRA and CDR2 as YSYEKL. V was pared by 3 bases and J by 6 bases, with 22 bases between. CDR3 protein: CASSQIRSFLGTDTQYF. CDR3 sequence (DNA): TGCGCCAGCAGCCAGATTAGAAGCTTCCTCGGGACGGATACGCAGTATTTT.

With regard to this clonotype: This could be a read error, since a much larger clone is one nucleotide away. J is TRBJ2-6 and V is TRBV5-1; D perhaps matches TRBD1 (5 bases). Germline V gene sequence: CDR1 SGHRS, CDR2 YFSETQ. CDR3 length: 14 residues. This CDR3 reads CASSLGAGATVLTF. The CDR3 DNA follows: TGCGCCAGCAGCTTGGGTGCTGGGGCCACCGTCCTGACTTTC.

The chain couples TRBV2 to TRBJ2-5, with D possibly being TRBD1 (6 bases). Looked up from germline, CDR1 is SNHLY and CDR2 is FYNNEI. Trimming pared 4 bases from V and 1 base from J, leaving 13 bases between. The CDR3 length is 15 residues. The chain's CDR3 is CASSAGRGSQETQYF. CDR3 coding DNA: TGTGCCAGCAGTGCGGGCAGGGGCTCCCAAGAGACCCAGTACTTC.

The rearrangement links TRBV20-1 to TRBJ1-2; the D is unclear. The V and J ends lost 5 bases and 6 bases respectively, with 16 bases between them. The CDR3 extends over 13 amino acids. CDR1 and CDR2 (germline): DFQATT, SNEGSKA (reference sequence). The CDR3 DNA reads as TGCAGTGCTGGCTCGGACCGTACCCATGGCTACACCTTC. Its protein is CSAGSDRTHGYTF.

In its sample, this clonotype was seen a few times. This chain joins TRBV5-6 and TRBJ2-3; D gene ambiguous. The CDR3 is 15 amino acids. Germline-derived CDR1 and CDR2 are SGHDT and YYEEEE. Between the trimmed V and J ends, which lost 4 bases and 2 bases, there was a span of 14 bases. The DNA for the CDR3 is TGTGCCAGCAGCGGCGGCGGATCTACCACAGATACGCAGTATTTT. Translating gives CASSGGGSTTDTQYF. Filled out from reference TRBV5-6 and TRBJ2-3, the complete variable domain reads DAGVTQSPTHLIKTRGQQVTLRCSPKSGHDTVSWYQQALGQGPQFIFQYYEEEERQRGNFPDRFSGHQFPNYSSELNVNALLLGDSALYLCASSGGGSTTDTQYFGPGTRLTVL.

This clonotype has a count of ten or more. For the CDR3, the DNA is TGCGCCAGACTCCCACTATCCTACGAGCAGTACTTC. The encoded protein is CARLPLSYEQYF. The chain couples TRBV10-1 to TRBJ2-7; D is uncertain. Per the germline V gene, CDR1 is WNHNN and CDR2 is SYGVQD (reference sequence). V gave up 9 bases and J gave up 1 base, with 10 bases separating them. The CDR3 has 12 residues.

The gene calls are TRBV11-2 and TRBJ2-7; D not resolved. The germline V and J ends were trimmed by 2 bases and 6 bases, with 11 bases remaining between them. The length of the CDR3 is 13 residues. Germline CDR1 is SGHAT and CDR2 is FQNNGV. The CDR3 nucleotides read TGTGCCAGCAGCTTAAGAACAACTGGCGAGCAGTACTTC. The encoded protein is CASSLRTTGEQYF. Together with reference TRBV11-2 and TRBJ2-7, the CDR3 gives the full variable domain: EAGVAQSPRYKIIEKRQSVAFWCNPISGHATLYWYQQILGQGPKLLIQFQNNGVVDDSQLPKDRFSAERLKGVDSTLKIQPAKLEDSAVYLCASSLRTTGEQYFGPGTRLTVT.

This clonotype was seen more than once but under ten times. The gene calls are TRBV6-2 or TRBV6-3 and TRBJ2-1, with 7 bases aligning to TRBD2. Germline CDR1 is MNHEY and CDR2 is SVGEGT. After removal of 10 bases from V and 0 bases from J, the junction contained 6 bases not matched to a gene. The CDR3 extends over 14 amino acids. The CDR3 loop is CATLGGSSYNEQFF. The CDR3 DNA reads TGTGCCACCCTGGGGGGGAGCTCCTACAATGAGCAGTTCTTC.

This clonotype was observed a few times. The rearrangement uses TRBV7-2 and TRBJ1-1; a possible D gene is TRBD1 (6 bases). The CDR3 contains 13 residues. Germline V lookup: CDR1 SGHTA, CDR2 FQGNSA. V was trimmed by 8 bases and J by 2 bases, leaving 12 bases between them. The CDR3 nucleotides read TGTGCCAGCGGAATAGGGGGTAACACTGAAGCTTTCTTT. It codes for CASGIGGNTEAFF.

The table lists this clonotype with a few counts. This chain's CDR3 is CASSLPGAFQETQYF. The CDR3 DNA is TGCGCCAGCAGCTTACCGGGGGCATTCCAAGAGACCCAGTACTTC. This rearrangement joins TRBV5-1 to TRBJ2-5, with D tentatively TRBD1 or TRBD2 (6 bases each). From germline, CDR1 is SGHRS and CDR2 YFSETQ. The CDR3 consists of 15 residues. The V gene lost 2 bases and the J gene lost 1 base, with 12 bases spanning the gap.

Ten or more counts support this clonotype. The CDR3 DNA follows: TGCAGTGCTCGGGTCAACCTTGGTCAGCCCCAGCATTTT. The encoded protein is CSARVNLGQPQHF. The chain joins TRBV20-1 to TRBJ1-5; D is undetermined. V was cut by 5 bases and J by 6 bases, with 14 bases left in between. This CDR3 comprises 13 residues. Per the germline V gene, CDR1 is DFQATT and CDR2 is SNEGSKA (reference sequence).

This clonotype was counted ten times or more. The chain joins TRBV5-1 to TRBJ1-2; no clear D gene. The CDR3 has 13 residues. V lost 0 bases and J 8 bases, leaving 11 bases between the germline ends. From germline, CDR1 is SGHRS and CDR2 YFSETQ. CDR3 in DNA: TGCGCCAGCAGCTTGGGTTTAGGGCGCGGCTACACCTTC. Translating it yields CASSLGLGRGYTF.